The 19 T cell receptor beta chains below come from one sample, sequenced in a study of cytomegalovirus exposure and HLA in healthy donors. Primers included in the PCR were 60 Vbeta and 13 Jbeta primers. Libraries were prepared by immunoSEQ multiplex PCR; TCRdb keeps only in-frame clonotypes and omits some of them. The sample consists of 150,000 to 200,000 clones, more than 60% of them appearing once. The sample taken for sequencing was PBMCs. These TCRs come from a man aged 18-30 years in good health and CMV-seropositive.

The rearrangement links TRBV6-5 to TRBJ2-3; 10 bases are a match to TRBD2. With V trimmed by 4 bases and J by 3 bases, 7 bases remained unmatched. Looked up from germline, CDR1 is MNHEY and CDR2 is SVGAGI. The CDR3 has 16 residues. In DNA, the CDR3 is TGTGCCAGCAGTTGGAATGGACTAGCGGTAACAGATACGCAGTATTTT. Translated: CASSWNGLAVTDTQYF.

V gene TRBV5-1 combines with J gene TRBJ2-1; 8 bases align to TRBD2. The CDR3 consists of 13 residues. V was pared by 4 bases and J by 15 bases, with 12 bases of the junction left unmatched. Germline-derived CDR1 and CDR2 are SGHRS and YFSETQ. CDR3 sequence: CASSLRGGGFLFF. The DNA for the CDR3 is TGCGCCAGCAGCCTCCGGGGGGGAGGTTTCTTGTTCTTC.

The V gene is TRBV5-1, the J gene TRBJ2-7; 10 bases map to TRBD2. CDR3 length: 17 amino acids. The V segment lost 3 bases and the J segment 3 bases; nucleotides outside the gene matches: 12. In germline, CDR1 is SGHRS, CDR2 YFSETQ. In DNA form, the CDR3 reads TGCGCCAGCAGCTCGGGACTAGCGTCACGAAGGGGCTACGAGCAGTACTTC. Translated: CASSSGLASRRGYEQYF.

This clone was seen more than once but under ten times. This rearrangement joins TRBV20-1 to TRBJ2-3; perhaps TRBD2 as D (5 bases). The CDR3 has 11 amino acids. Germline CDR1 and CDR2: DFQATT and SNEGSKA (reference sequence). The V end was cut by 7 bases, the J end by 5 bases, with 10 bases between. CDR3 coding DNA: TGCAGTGACTCACTAGGAGATACGCAGTATTTT. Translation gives CSDSLGDTQYF.

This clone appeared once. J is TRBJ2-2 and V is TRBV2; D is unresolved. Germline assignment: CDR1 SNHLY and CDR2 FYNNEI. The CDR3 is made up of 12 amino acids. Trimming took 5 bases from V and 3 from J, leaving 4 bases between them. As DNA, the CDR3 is TGTGCCAGCAGTCCAGACACCGGGGAGCTGTTTTTT. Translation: CASSPDTGELFF.

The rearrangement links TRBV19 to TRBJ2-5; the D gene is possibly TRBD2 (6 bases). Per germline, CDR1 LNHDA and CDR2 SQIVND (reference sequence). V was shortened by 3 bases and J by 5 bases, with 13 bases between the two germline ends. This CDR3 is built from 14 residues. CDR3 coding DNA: TGTGCCAGTAGTATGGGGGGTAGAAAGGAGACCCAGTACTTC. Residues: CASSMGGRKETQYF.

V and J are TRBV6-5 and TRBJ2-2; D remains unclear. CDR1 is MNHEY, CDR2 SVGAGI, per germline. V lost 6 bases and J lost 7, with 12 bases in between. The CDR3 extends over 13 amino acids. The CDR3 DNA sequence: TGTGCCAGCAGGTCTGGAGTCGGCGGGGAGCTGTTTTTT. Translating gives CASRSGVGGELFF.

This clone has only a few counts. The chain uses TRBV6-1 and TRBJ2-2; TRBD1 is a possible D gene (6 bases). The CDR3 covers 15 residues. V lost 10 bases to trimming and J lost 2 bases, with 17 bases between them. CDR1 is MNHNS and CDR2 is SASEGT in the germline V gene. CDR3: CATFPFGTNTGELFF. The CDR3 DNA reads TGTGCCACCTTCCCATTCGGGACAAACACCGGGGAGCTGTTTTTT.

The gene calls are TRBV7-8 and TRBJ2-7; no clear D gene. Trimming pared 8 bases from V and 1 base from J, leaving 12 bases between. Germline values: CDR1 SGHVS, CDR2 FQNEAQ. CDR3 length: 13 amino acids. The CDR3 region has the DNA TGTGCCAGCCAAACACCCCCGTCCTACGAGCAGTACTTC. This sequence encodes CASQTPPSYEQYF.

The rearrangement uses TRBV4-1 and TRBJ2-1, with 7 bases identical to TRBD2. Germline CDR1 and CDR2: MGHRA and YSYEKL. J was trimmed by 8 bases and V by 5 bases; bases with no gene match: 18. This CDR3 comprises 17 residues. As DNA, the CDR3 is TGCGCCAGCAGCGAGACGCCTCTAGCGGCCGACGGGGATGAGCAGTTCTTC. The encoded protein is CASSETPLAADGDEQFF.

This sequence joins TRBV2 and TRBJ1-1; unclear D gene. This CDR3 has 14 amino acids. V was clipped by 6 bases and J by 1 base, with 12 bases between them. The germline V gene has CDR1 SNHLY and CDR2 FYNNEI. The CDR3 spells CASRPTEANTEAFF. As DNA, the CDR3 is TGTGCCAGCAGACCTACAGAAGCGAACACTGAAGCTTTCTTT.

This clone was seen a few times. CDR3 region: CASSVTGGAAKNIQYF. The CDR3 nucleotides read TGTGCCAGCAGTGTCACAGGGGGCGCGGCCAAAAACATTCAGTACTTC. The chain couples TRBV27 to TRBJ2-4; 9 bases agree with TRBD1. The CDR3 extends over 16 amino acids. Germline CDR1 and CDR2: MNHEY and SMNVEV (reference sequence). The V and J ends lost 5 bases and 1 base, in that order; junction bases with no gene match: 6.

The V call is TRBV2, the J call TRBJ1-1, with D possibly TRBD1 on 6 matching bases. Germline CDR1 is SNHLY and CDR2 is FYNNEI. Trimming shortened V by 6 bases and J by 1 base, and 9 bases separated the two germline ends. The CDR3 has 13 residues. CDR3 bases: TGTGCCAGCAGAGCAGGGGAGAACACTGAAGCTTTCTTT. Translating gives CASRAGENTEAFF. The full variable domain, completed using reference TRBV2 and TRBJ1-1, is EPEVTQTPSHQVTQMGQEVILRCVPISNHLYFYWYRQILGQKVEFLVSFYNNEISEKSEIFDDQFSVERPDGSNFTLKIRSTKLEDSAMYFCASRAGENTEAFFGQGTRLTVV.

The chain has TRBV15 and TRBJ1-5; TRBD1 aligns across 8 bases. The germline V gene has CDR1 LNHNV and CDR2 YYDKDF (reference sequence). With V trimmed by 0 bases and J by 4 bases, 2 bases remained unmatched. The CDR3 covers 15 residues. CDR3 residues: CATSRERTGNQPQHF. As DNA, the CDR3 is TGTGCCACCAGCAGAGAGAGGACAGGGAATCAGCCCCAGCATTTT.

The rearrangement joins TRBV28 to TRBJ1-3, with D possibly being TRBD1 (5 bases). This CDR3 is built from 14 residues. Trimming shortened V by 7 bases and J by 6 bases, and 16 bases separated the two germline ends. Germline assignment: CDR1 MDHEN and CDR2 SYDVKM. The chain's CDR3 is CASNVGQGINTIYF. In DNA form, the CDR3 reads TGTGCCAGCAACGTGGGGCAGGGTATAAACACCATATATTTT.

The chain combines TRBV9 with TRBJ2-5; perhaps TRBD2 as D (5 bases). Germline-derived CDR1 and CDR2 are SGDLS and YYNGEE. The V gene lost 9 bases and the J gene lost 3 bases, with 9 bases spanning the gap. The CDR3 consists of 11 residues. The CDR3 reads CATGEKETQYF. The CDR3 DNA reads TGTGCCACTGGGGAGAAAGAGACCCAGTACTTC.

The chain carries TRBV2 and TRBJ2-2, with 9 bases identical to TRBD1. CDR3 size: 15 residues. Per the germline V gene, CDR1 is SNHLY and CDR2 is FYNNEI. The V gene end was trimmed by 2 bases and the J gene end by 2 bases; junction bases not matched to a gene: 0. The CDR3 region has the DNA TGTGCCAGCAGTGAAACAGGGGGCAACACCGGGGAGCTGTTTTTT. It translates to CASSETGGNTGELFF.

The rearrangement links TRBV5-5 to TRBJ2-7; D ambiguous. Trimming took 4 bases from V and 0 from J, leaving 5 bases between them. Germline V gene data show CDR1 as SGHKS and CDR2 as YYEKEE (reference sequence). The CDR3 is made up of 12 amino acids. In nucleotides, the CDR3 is TGTGCCAGCAGCCCCAGCTCCTACGAGCAGTACTTC. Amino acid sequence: CASSPSSYEQYF.

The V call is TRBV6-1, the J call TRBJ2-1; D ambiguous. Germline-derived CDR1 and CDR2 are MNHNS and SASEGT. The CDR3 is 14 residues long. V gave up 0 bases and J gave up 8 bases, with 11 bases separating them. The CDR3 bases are TGTGCCAGCAGTGAAGCCGACTCGGGTCATGAGCAGTTCTTC. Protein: CASSEADSGHEQFF.